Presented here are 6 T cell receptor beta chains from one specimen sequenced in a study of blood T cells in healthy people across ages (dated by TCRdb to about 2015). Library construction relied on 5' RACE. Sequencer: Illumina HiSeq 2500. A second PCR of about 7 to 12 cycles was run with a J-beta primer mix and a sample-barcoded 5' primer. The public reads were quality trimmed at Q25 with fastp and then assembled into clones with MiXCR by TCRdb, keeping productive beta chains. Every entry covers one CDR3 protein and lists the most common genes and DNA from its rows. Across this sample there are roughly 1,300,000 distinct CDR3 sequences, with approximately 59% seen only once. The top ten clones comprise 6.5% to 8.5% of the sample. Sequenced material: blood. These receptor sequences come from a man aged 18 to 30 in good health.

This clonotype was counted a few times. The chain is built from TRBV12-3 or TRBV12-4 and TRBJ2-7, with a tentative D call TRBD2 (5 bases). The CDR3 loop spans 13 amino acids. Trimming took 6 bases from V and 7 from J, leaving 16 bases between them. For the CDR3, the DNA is TGTGCCAGCAGCCCCGAAAGCGGTACTGAGCAGTACTTC. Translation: CASSPESGTEQYF.

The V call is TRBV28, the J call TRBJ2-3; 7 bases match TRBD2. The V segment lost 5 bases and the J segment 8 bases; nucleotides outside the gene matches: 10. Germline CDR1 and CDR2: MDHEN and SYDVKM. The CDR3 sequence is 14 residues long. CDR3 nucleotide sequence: TGTGCCAGCAGTATCCTAGCGGTCGTCGCTACGCAGTATTTT. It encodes CASSILAVVATQYF.

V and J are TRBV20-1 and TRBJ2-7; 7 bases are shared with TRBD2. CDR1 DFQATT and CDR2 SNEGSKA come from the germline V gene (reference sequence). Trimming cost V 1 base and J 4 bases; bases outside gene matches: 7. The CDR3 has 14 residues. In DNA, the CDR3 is TGCAGTGCTAGAGTGGCGGGAGTAGGATACGAGCAGTACTTC. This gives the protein CSARVAGVGYEQYF.

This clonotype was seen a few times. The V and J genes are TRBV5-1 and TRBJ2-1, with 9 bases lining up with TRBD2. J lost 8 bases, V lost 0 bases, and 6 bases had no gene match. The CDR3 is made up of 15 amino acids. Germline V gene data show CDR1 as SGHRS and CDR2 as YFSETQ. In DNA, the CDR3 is TGCGCCAGCAGCTTGGGGGGGGGACTAGCAGATGAGCAGTTCTTC. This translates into CASSLGGGLADEQFF.

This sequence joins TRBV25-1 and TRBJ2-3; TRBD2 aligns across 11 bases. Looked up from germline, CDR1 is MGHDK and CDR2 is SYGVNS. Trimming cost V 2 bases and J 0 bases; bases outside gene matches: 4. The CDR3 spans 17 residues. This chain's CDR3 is CASSEKASGRSTDTQYF. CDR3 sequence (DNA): TGTGCCAGCAGTGAAAAGGCTAGCGGGAGGAGCACAGATACGCAGTATTTT.

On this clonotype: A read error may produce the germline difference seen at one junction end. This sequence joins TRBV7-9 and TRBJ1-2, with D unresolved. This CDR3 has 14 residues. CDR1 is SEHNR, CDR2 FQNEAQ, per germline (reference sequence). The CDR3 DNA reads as TGTGCCAGCAGATTAGGAAGTAACTCTGGTGGCTACACCTTC. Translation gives CASRLGSNSGGYTF.